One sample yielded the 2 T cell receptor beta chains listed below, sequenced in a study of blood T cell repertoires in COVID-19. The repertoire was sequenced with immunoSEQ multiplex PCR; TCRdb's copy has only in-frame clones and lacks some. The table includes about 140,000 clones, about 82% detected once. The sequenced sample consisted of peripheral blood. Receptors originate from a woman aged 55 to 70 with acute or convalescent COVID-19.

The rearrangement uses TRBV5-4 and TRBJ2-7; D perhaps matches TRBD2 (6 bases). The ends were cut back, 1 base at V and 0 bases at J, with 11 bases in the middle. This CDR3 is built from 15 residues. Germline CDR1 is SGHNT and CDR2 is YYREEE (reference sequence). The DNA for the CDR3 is TGTGCCAGCAGCTTGTTCGGGGGTATCTCCTACGAGCAGTACTTC. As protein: CASSLFGGISYEQYF.

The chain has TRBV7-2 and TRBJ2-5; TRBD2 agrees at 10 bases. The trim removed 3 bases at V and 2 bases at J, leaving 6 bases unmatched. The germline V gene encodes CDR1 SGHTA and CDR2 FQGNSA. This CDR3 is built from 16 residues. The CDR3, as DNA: TGTGCCAGCAGCTTCTCGACTAGCGGGTCACAAGAGACCCAGTACTTC. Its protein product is CASSFSTSGSQETQYF.